This T cell receptor beta chain appears in the sequencing data of a study of cytomegalovirus exposure and HLA in healthy donors. The PCR had 60 Vbeta and 13 Jbeta primers. Sequencing used immunoSEQ multiplex PCR; TCRdb keeps in-frame clones, though not all of them. Across about 92,000 clones, the top ten clones capture just over 15% of the sample. Trimming pared 6 bases from V and 5 bases from J, leaving 13 bases between. This CDR3 has 13 residues. Germline V gene data show CDR1 as SGHVS and CDR2 as FQNEAQ. The J gene is TRBJ2-5, the V gene TRBV7-8; D may be TRBD2 (5 bases). This clonotype was sampled from a man in his fifties in good health and CMV-seropositive. Sequenced material: PBMCs. The CDR3 bases are TGTGCCAGCAGTATCGGGGTGGTGGAGACCCAGTACTTC. Translation gives CASSIGVVETQYF.